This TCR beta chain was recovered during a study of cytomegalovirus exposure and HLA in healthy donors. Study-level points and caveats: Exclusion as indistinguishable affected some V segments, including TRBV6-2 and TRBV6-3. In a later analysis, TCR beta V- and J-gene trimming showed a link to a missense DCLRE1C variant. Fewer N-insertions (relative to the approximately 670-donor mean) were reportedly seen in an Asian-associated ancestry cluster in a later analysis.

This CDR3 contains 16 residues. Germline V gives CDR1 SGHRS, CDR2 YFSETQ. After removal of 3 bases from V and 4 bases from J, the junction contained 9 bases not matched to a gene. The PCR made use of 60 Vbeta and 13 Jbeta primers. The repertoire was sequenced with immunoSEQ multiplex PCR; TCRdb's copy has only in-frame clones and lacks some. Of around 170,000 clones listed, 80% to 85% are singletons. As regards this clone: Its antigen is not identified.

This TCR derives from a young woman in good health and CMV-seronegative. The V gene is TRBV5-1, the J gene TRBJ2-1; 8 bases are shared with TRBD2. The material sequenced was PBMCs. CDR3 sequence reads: CASSSIAGGYYNEQFF. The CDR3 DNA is TGCGCCAGCAGCTCCATTGCGGGGGGTTATTACAATGAGCAGTTCTTC.